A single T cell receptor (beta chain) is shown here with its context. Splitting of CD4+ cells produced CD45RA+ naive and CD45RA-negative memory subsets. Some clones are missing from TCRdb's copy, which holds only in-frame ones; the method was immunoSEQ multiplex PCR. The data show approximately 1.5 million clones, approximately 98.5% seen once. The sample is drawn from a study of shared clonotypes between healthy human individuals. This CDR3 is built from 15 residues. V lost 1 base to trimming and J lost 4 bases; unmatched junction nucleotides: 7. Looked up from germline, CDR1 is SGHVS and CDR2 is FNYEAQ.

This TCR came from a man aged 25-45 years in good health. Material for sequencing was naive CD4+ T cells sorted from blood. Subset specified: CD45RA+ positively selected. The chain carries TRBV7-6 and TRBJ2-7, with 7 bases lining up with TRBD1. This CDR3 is CASSLGRQGVYEQYF. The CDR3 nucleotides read TGTGCCAGCAGCTTAGGACGACAGGGAGTATACGAGCAGTACTTC.